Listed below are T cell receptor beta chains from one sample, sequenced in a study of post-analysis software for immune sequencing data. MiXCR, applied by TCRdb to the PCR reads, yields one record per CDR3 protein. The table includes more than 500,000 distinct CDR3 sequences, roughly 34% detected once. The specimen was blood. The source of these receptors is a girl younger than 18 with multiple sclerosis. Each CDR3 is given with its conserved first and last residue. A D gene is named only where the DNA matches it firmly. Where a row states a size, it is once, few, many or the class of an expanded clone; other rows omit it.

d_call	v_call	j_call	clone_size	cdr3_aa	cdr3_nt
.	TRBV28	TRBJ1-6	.	CASSPTNLYNSPLHF	TGTGCCAGCAGTCCGACTAACCTTTATAATTCACCCCTCCACTTT
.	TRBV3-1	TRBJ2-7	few	CASSPSQSPVTGTYEQYF	TGTGCCAGCAGCCCTTCTCAGTCCCCGGTAACCGGGACCTACGAGCAGTACTTC
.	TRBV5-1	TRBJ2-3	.	CASSLVGHSATDTQYF	TGCGCCAGCAGCTTGGTGGGACATTCCGCCACAGATACGCAGTATTTT
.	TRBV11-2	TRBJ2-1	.	CASSSLPNEQFF	TGTGCCAGCAGCTCCCTCCCTAATGAGCAGTTCTTC
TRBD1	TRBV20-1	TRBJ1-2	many	CSATQGPGGLYGYTF	TGCAGTGCCACCCAGGGGCCAGGGGGGCTCTATGGCTACACCTTC
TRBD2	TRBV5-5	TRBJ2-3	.	CASSLDSAGSTDTQYF	TGTGCCAGCAGCTTGGATTCAGCGGGGAGCACAGATACGCAGTATTTT
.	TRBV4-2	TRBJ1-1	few	CASSQGDGNTEAFF	TGTGCCAGCAGCCAAGGGGACGGGAACACTGAAGCTTTCTTT
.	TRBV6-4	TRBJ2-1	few	CASSDSLVSYNEQFF	TGTGCCAGCAGTGACAGCCTAGTGTCCTACAATGAGCAGTTCTTC
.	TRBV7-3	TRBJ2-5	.	CASSSEGSRETQYF	TGTGCCAGCAGCTCTGAGGGATCCCGGGAGACCCAGTACTTC
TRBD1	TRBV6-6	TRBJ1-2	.	CASSSQLGQGLDYGYTF	TGTGCCAGCAGTTCACAACTTGGACAGGGCCTCGACTATGGCTACACCTTC
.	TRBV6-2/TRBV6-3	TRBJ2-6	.	CASSYSGVGVWGANVLTF	TGTGCCAGCAGTTACTCAGGGGTCGGGGTCTGGGGGGCCAACGTCCTGACTTTC
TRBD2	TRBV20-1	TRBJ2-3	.	CSSKALAESTDTQYF	TGCAGTTCAAAGGCGCTAGCGGAGAGCACAGATACGCAGTATTTT
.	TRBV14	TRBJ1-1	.	CASSQDFGTEAFF	TGTGCCAGCAGCCAAGATTTCGGAACTGAAGCTTTCTTT
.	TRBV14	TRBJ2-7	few	CASSQEPTEQYF	TGTGCCAGCAGCCAAGAGCCTACCGAGCAGTACTTC
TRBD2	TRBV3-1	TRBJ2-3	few	CASSPGGSLGTDTQYF	TGTGCCAGCAGCCCCGGGGGGTCCCTCGGCACAGATACGCAGTATTTT
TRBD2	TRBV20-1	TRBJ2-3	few	CSAPRTSGSTDTQYF	TGCAGTGCTCCCCGGACTAGCGGTAGCACAGATACGCAGTATTTT
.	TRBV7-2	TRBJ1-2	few	CASSLDLSTNYGYTF	TGTGCCAGCAGCTTAGACCTAAGCACTAACTATGGCTACACCTTC
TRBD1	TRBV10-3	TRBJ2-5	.	CAIRPDRGQETQYF	TGTGCCATCAGGCCGGACAGGGGGCAAGAGACCCAGTACTTC
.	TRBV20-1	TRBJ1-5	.	CSAGQGVSSNRPQHF	TGCAGTGCTGGCCAAGGAGTCTCGAGTAATCGGCCCCAGCATTTT
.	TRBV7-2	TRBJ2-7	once	CASSLQVSSYEQYF	TGTGCCAGCAGTCTACAGGTTAGCTCCTACGAGCAGTACTTC
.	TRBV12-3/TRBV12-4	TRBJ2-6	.	CASSPLDLGSGANVLTF	TGTGCCAGCAGTCCGCTCGATTTAGGTTCGGGGGCCAACGTCCTGACTTTC
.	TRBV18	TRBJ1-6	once	CASSPAGAHSPLHF	TGTGCCAGCTCACCGGCAGGGGCTCATTCACCCCTCCACTTT
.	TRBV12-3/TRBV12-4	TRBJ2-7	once	CASSSAHEQYF	TGTGCCAGCAGTTCCGCCCACGAGCAGTACTTC
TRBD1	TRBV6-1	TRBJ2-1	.	CASSGTGSLGEQFF	TGTGCCAGCAGTGGGACAGGGTCATTGGGTGAGCAGTTCTTC
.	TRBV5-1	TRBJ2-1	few	CASSLAGGHEQFF	TGCGCCAGCAGCTTGGCTGGTGGGCATGAGCAGTTCTTC
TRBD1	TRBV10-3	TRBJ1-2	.	CATGQGAQGYTF	TGTGCCACCGGACAGGGGGCGCAAGGCTACACCTTC
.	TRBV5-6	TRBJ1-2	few	CASSHSDRTGGYTF	TGTGCCAGCAGCCATTCCGACAGGACGGGTGGCTACACCTTC
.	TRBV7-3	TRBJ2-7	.	CASSLMAETAYEQYF	TGTGCCAGCAGCTTAATGGCAGAAACCGCCTACGAGCAGTACTTC
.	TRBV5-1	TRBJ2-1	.	CASSLAMGARYEQFF	TGCGCCAGCAGCTTGGCCATGGGGGCTCGCTATGAGCAGTTCTTC
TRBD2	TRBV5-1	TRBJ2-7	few	CASSTGTSGYEQYF	TGCGCCAGCAGCACCGGGACTAGCGGTTACGAGCAGTACTTC
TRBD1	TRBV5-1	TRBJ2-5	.	CASSQDRVETQYF	TGCGCCAGCAGCCAAGACAGGGTTGAGACCCAGTACTTC
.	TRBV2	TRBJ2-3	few	CASSEGSSTDTQYF	TGTGCCAGCAGTGAGGGGAGTAGCACAGATACGCAGTATTTT
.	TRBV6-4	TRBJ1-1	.	CASNNENGEAFF	TGTGCCAGCAATAATGAAAACGGGGAAGCTTTCTTT
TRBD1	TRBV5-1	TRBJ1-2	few	CASSFTPGGANYGYTF	TGCGCCAGCAGCTTTACCCCAGGGGGGGCTAACTATGGCTACACCTTC
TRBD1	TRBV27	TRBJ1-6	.	CASHRQGLHSPLHF	TGTGCCAGTCACCGACAGGGTCTCCATTCACCCCTCCACTTT
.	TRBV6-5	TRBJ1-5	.	CASSPFFNSNQPQHF	TGTGCCAGCAGTCCCTTTTTTAATAGCAATCAGCCCCAGCATTTT
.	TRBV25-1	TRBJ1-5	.	CASSEYLGPQHF	TGTGCCAGCAGTGAATATTTAGGGCCCCAGCATTTT
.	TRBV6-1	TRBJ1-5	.	CASSAPGGDQPQHF	TGTGCCAGCAGTGCACCGGGGGGGGATCAGCCCCAGCATTTT
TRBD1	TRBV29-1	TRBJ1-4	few	CSVGTGPEKLFF	TGCAGCGTTGGGACAGGACCTGAAAAACTGTTTTTT
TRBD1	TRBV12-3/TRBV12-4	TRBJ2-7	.	CAGSRPWTGDYEQYF	TGTGCCGGCAGCCGACCGTGGACAGGGGACTACGAGCAGTACTTC
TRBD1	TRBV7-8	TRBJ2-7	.	CVSSPDRVPCEQYF	TGTGTCAGCAGCCCGGACAGGGTCCCCTGCGAGCAGTACTTC
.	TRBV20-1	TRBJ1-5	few	CSASGSRDQPQHF	TGCAGTGCTAGCGGGTCCCGAGATCAGCCCCAGCATTTT
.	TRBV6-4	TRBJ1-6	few	CASSEGPTGNSPLHF	TGTGCCAGCAGTGAAGGACCCACGGGCAATTCACCCCTCCACTTT
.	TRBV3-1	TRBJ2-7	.	CASSQDRQGGLLYEQYF	TGTGCCAGCAGCCAAGATCGGCAGGGGGGACTTTTATACGAGCAGTACTTC
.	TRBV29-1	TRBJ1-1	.	CSGRNTEAFF	TGCAGTGGACGGAACACTGAAGCTTTCTTT
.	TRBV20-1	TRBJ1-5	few	CSARRRLAKESPLNHQPQHF	TGCAGTGCTAGGCGTCGATTAGCGAAGGAATCCCCACTAAACCATCAGCCCCAGCATTTT
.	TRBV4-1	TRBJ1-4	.	CASSQDAPTGGKLFF	TGCGCCAGCAGCCAAGATGCGCCAACGGGAGGAAAACTGTTTTTT
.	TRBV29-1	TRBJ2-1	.	CSVEDSRGKEQFF	TGCAGCGTCGAGGACAGTAGGGGTAAGGAGCAGTTCTTC
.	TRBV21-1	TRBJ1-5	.	CASMSQGYQPQHF	TGTGCCAGCATGTCCCAGGGATATCAGCCCCAGCATTTT
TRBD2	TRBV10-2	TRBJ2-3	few	CASSEARTSGGPDTQYF	TGCGCCAGCAGTGAGGCTCGGACTAGCGGGGGGCCAGATACGCAGTATTTT
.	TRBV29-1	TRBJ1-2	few	CSVEEVTNYGYTF	TGCAGCGTTGAGGAGGTTACTAACTATGGCTACACCTTC
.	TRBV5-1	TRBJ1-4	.	CASSMSTNEKLFF	TGCGCCAGCAGCATGTCAACTAATGAAAAACTGTTTTTT
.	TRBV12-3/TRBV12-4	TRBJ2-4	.	CASSFGVPRAKNIQYF	TGTGCCAGCAGTTTCGGAGTCCCCAGGGCCAAAAACATTCAGTACTTC
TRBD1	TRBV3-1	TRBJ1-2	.	CASSREGQGELYGYTF	TGTGCCAGCAGCCGAGAGGGACAGGGGGAACTCTATGGCTACACCTTC
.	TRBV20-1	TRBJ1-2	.	CSARDQVQGINYGYTF	TGCAGTGCTAGAGATCAAGTACAGGGAATAAACTATGGCTACACCTTC
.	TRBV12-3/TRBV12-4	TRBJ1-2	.	CASTQYPSSGENGYTF	TGTGCCAGCACCCAATACCCATCAAGCGGGGAGAATGGCTACACCTTC